These T cell receptor beta chains were read from a single sample in a study of T-cell memory formation after mild COVID-19. A single record per CDR3 protein comes from TCRdb applying MiXCR to the 5' RACE reads. The sample shows about 140,000 distinct CDR3 sequences, 19% of them seen only once. Sequenced material: PBMCs or a T cell subset sorted from them (not recorded which). The receptor set was obtained from an adult woman who had mild COVID-19 (a few samples of this study predate the infection). Cell type and time point are not known. CDR3s include the opening cysteine and the closing phenylalanine or tryptophan. The order of the fields is V gene, J gene, clone size, CDR3 protein. Where a row states a size, it is once, few, many or the class of an expanded clone; other rows omit it.

V gene: TRBV12-3/TRBV12-4; J gene: TRBJ1-3; clone size: .; CDR3 protein: CASRFEGNTIYF
V gene: TRBV5-6; J gene: TRBJ1-1; clone size: .; CDR3 protein: CASSRAGMWNEAFF
V gene: TRBV4-3; J gene: TRBJ2-7; clone size: few; CDR3 protein: CASSQEVRGLYEQYF
V gene: TRBV6-5; J gene: TRBJ2-3; clone size: .; CDR3 protein: CASGWVADTQYF
V gene: TRBV5-6; J gene: TRBJ2-3; clone size: .; CDR3 protein: CASSLIGVVADTQYF
V gene: TRBV4-3; J gene: TRBJ2-7; clone size: few; CDR3 protein: CASSQGLARGSSYEQYF
V gene: TRBV6-2/TRBV6-3; J gene: TRBJ2-2; clone size: once; CDR3 protein: CASRSGGSRGPGELFF
V gene: TRBV12-3/TRBV12-4; J gene: TRBJ2-7; clone size: .; CDR3 protein: CASSGQTGFYEQYF
V gene: TRBV20-1; J gene: TRBJ1-3; clone size: few; CDR3 protein: CSAVRHGYRAGNTIYF
V gene: TRBV6-2/TRBV6-3; J gene: TRBJ1-5; clone size: .; CDR3 protein: CASSYSYQPQHF
V gene: TRBV12-3/TRBV12-4; J gene: TRBJ1-4; clone size: few; CDR3 protein: CASSLGNRHEKLFF
V gene: TRBV20-1; J gene: TRBJ1-2; clone size: once; CDR3 protein: CSAQSVGRPESYGYTF
V gene: TRBV5-1; J gene: TRBJ2-7; clone size: few; CDR3 protein: CASSPSGGKGYEQYF
V gene: TRBV9; J gene: TRBJ2-2; clone size: .; CDR3 protein: CASSPLDRNTGELFF
V gene: TRBV12-1; J gene: TRBJ2-3; clone size: .; CDR3 protein: CASTPPGLASTDTQYF
V gene: TRBV12-3/TRBV12-4; J gene: TRBJ2-1; clone size: many; CDR3 protein: CASRDSGYNEQFF
V gene: TRBV4-1; J gene: TRBJ1-2; clone size: .; CDR3 protein: CASSQGQLYGYGYTF
V gene: TRBV7-3; J gene: TRBJ2-7; clone size: .; CDR3 protein: CASSLGGSKDEQYF
V gene: TRBV5-1; J gene: TRBJ2-7; clone size: few; CDR3 protein: CASSLDRQAYEQYF
V gene: TRBV12-3/TRBV12-4; J gene: TRBJ1-2; clone size: .; CDR3 protein: CASSLLQGGYTF